In this sample, the clone carrying this T cell receptor beta chain turned up once. The data derive from a study of blood T cell repertoires in COVID-19. On the study more broadly: The cDNA or gDNA used as material had been derived from T cells, B-cell-depleted T cells, or PBMCs.

Only in-frame clones appear in the TCRdb table, and some are missing; sequencing was by immunoSEQ multiplex PCR. Among roughly 110,000 clones, 84% were seen once, and the ten largest hold about 8.5%. The CDR3 sequence is 14 residues long. With 6 bases clipped from V and 4 bases from J, the junction kept 6 bases outside the gene matches. Germline lookup yields CDR1 LNHDA and CDR2 SQIVND (reference sequence). This TCR was sampled from a woman aged 40 to 50 with acute or convalescent COVID-19. The sequencing input was peripheral blood. The chain links TRBV19 to TRBJ1-1; 9 nucleotides align to TRBD1. This chain's CDR3 is CASSSDRGGTEAFF. CDR3 sequence (DNA): TGTGCCAGTAGCTCAGACAGGGGGGGCACTGAAGCTTTCTTT.